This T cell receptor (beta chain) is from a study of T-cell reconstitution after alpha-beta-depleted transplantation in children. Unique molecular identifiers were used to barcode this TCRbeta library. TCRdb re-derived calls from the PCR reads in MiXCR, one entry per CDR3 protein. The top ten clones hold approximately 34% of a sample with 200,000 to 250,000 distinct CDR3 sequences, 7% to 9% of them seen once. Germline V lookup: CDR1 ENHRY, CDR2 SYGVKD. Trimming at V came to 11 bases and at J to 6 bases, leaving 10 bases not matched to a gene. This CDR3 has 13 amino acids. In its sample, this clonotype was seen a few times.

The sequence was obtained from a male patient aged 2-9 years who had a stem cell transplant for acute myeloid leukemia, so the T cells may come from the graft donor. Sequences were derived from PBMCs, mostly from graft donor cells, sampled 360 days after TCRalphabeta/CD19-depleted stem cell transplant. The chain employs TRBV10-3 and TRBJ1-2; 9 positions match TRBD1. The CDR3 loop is CAVTGGVGDGYTF. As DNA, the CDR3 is TGTGCCGTAACAGGGGGCGTAGGGGATGGCTACACCTTC.